This T cell receptor beta chain comes out of a study of a mutant IDH1 vaccine in newly diagnosed glioma. Background on the study: Eight vaccine injections were given to patients in weeks 1, 3, 5, 7, 11, 15, 19 and 23. Vaccination began 4-6 weeks post radiotherapy alone, or with temozolomide cycles. Most patients had received both radiotherapy and temozolomide, the prior options being radiotherapy, temozolomide, or both.

Overall study results and limits: Patients mounted vaccine-induced immune responses in 80% to 95% of cases.

This CDR3 comprises 13 residues. Trimming took 7 bases from V and 2 from J, leaving 11 bases between them. Per germline, CDR1 ENHRY and CDR2 SYGVKD. The time point denotes: week 23, last vaccination. The vaccine gave 300 ug of a 20-mer mutant IDH1 peptide subcutaneously per dose. TCRdb keeps only in-frame clones here, not all; method: immunoSEQ multiplex PCR. The table shows 77,000 or so clones, with 85% occurring only once. Remarks on this clone: Its specificity is unknown.

This sequence joins TRBV10-3 and TRBJ2-5, with D hard to call. The sequence was obtained from a woman aged 45-59 years with glioma. The sample in question was PBMCs, obtained from a glioma patient whose treatment included an IDH1 peptide vaccine. The CDR3 bases are TGTGCCATCAACTCCAACAGACAAGAGACCCAGTACTTC. Its protein product is CAINSNRQETQYF.